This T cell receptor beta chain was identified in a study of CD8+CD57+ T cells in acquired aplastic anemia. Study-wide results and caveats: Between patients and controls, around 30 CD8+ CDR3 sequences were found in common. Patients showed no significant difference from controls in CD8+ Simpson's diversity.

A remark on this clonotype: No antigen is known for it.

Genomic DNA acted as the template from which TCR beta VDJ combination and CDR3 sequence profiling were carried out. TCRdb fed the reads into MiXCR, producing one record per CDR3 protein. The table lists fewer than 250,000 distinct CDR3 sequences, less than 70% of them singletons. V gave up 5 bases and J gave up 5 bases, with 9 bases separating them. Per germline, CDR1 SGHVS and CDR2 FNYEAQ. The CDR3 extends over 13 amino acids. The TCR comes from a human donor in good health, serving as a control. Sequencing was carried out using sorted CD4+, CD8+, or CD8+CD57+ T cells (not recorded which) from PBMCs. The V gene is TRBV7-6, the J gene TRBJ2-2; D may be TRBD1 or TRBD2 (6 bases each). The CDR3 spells CASSVGGTGELFF. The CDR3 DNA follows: TGTGCCAGCAGCGTAGGGGGGACCGGGGAGCTGTTTTTT. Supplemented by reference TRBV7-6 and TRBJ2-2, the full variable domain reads GAGVSQSPRYKVTKRGQDVALRCDPISGHVSLYWYRQALGQGPEFLTYFNYEAQQDKSGLPNDRFSAERPEGSISTLTIQRTEQRDSAMYRCASSVGGTGELFFGEGSRLTVL.